Listed here are 32 T cell receptor beta chains from one sample, sequenced in a study of graft-versus-host responses after intestinal transplantation (dated by TCRdb to the early 2020s). The library came from the immunoSEQ multiplex PCR assay. TCRdb's version of the immuneACCESS table is confined to in-frame rearrangements and falls short of the full clone set. An unresolved V gene accounts for under half of the shortfall where checked; the remainder is of unknown origin. The sample table records around 55,000 clones; around 89% of these occur just once. 0.5% to 0.7% of the sample comes from the top ten. In light of the paper, this sample's time point label describes: cells obtained before transplantation from donor or recipient. For these receptors, no antigen is known. The source was unstimulated CD4+ T cells sorted from spleen or lymph node cells, collected before transplant. These receptors all come from a human donor who was the organ donor for an intestinal transplant.

The chain uses TRBV28 and TRBJ2-1; tentative D call: TRBD2 (5 bases). CDR1 and CDR2 (germline): MDHEN, SYDVKM. V lost 1 base and J 12 bases, leaving 22 bases between the germline ends. CDR3 size: 16 residues. The CDR3 sequence: CASSLSGVPVPRGQFF. The CDR3 DNA follows: TGTGCCAGCAGTTTATCTGGGGTCCCCGTCCCTCGGGGGCAGTTCTTC.

The gene calls are TRBV4-2 and TRBJ2-7, with D perhaps TRBD1 (5 bases). The germline gives CDR1 LGHNA, CDR2 YNFKEQ. The CDR3 totals 17 residues. The germline V and J ends were trimmed by 0 bases and 4 bases, with 19 bases remaining between them. The chain's CDR3 is CASSQDHLEGAAYEQYF. DNA of the CDR3: TGTGCCAGCAGCCAAGATCATCTCGAAGGGGCGGCTTACGAGCAGTACTTC.

The CDR3 region has the DNA TGTGCCAGCAGCCCCTCTACTAGCGGGGTCTACGAGCAGTACTTC. Translating it yields CASSPSTSGVYEQYF. This chain connects TRBV5-5 to TRBJ2-7; the match to TRBD2 covers 10 bases. The V segment lost 4 bases and the J segment 3 bases; nucleotides outside the gene matches: 7. CDR1 and CDR2 (germline): SGHKS, YYEKEE (reference sequence). The CDR3 has 15 amino acids.

This rearrangement joins TRBV13 to TRBJ2-1; 8 bases line up with TRBD2. This CDR3 has 15 residues. Germline trimming cut 3 bases from V and 2 bases from J; bases unmatched to any gene: 3. The V gene's germline CDR1 is PRHDT and CDR2 FYEKMQ (reference sequence). CDR3 protein: CASSFSGATYNEQFF. CDR3 bases: TGTGCCAGCAGCTTTAGCGGGGCCACCTACAATGAGCAGTTCTTC.

V and J are TRBV2 and TRBJ2-5; 7 nucleotides align to TRBD1. The CDR3 extends over 12 amino acids. V shed 7 bases, J shed 6 bases, and the junction held 5 bases outside the gene matches. Germline CDR1 and CDR2: SNHLY and FYNNEI. The CDR3: CASIGTEKTQYF. CDR3 sequence (DNA): TGTGCCAGCATAGGGACAGAGAAGACCCAGTACTTC.

The chain links TRBV5-6 to TRBJ2-3; 12 positions match TRBD2. The V gene end was trimmed by 4 bases and the J gene end by 8 bases; junction bases not matched to a gene: 5. The CDR3 loop spans 14 amino acids. Germline loops: CDR1 SGHDT, CDR2 YYEEEE. CDR3 bases: TGTGCCAGCAGCCCTAGCGGGAGGGGAGGTACGCAGTATTTT. Protein: CASSPSGRGGTQYF.

The chain couples TRBV27 to TRBJ2-1, with 12 bases lining up with TRBD2. V shed 2 bases, J shed 8 bases, and the junction held 4 bases outside the gene matches. The CDR3 contains 15 residues. The germline CDR1 and CDR2 sequences are MNHEY and SMNVEV (reference sequence). The CDR3 DNA is TGTGCCAGCAGTTTAGCTAGCGGGAGGGCCCATGAGCAGTTCTTC. Its protein product is CASSLASGRAHEQFF.

The chain has TRBV19 and TRBJ2-7; tentative D call: TRBD2 (5 bases). Germline V lookup: CDR1 LNHDA, CDR2 SQIVND (reference sequence). The CDR3 has 14 amino acids. The ends were cut back, 3 bases at V and 7 bases at J, with 16 bases in the middle. As DNA, the CDR3 is TGTGCCAGTAGTATTTCGCTAGCCCGGGGTGAGCAGTACTTC. It is translated as CASSISLARGEQYF.

V and J are TRBV7-9 and TRBJ2-3, with TRBD2 identical over 7 bases. Germline loops: CDR1 SEHNR, CDR2 FQNEAQ (reference sequence). This CDR3 region has 14 residues. V lost 4 bases and J lost 3; bases outside the gene matches: 4. The CDR3 here is CASSWGGSTDTQYF. DNA for the CDR3: TGTGCCAGCAGCTGGGGAGGGTCGACAGATACGCAGTATTTT.

This clone was seen once. The J gene is TRBJ2-1, the V gene TRBV28, with TRBD1 matching 10 bases. CDR1 is MDHEN and CDR2 is SYDVKM in the germline V gene. The CDR3 sequence is 15 residues long. With V trimmed by 7 bases and J by 1 base, 4 bases remained unmatched. CDR3: CASTRDRGSYNEQFF. CDR3 sequence (DNA): TGTGCCAGCACCAGGGACAGGGGATCCTACAATGAGCAGTTCTTC.

The V gene is TRBV11-2, the J gene TRBJ2-5, with D unresolved. Looked up from germline, CDR1 is SGHAT and CDR2 is FQNNGV. The CDR3 runs to 14 residues. V was shortened by 1 base and J by 1 base, with 7 bases between the two germline ends. The chain's CDR3 is CASSLARFQETQYF. The CDR3 DNA sequence: TGTGCCAGCAGCTTAGCGCGTTTCCAAGAGACCCAGTACTTC.

The chain combines TRBV4-1 with TRBJ1-2; a weak D match, TRBD1 (6 bases). The CDR3 has 15 residues. V lost 4 bases, J lost 8 bases, and 20 bases lay in between. In germline, CDR1 is MGHRA, CDR2 YSYEKL. The CDR3 nucleotides read TGCGCCAGCAGCCTACCACCTCCGGTAACAGGGGGCTACACCTTC. It codes for CASSLPPPVTGGYTF.

The V and J genes are TRBV9 and TRBJ2-5; 8 nucleotides align to TRBD1. The CDR3 consists of 15 residues. The V gene end was trimmed by 8 bases and the J gene end by 5 bases; junction bases not matched to a gene: 14. Germline V lookup: CDR1 SGDLS, CDR2 YYNGEE. This CDR3 reads CARNHPGQGRETQYF. In DNA form, the CDR3 reads TGTGCCAGAAACCACCCAGGACAGGGTCGGGAGACCCAGTACTTC.

The chain couples TRBV11-3 to TRBJ2-3; D perhaps matches TRBD2 (5 bases). In germline, CDR1 is SGHNT, CDR2 YENEEA. This CDR3 has 16 amino acids. Trimming shortened V by 5 bases and J by 0 bases, and 15 bases separated the two germline ends. CDR3 region: CASSPTTSTSTDTQYF. For the CDR3, the DNA is TGTGCCAGCAGCCCGACTACTTCAACTAGCACAGATACGCAGTATTTT.

The J gene is TRBJ1-2, the V gene TRBV29-1; TRBD1 matches 7 bases. Unmatched junction bases numbered 4, after V lost 2 bases and J lost 4 bases. This CDR3 region has 13 residues. Germline V CDR1 and CDR2: SQVTM, ANQGSEA. CDR3 DNA sequence: TGCAGCGTTGAAACAGGGGTGGGCTATGGCTACACCTTC. Its translation is CSVETGVGYGYTF. Full variable domain (missing parts from reference TRBV29-1 and TRBJ1-2): SAVISQKPSRDICQRGTSLTIQCQVDSQVTMMFWYRQQPGQSLTLIATANQGSEATYESGFVIDKFPISRPNLTFSTLTVSNMSPEDSSIYLCSVETGVGYGYTFGSGTRLTVV.

The rearrangement links TRBV23-1 to TRBJ1-1, with 7 bases matching TRBD1. TRBV23-1 is marked as an open reading frame, function uncertain. Germline trimming cut 6 bases from V and 3 bases from J; bases unmatched to any gene: 25. The CDR3 totals 20 residues. This CDR3 reads CASSVIASGGLPFRDTEAFF. The CDR3 DNA follows: TGCGCCAGCAGCGTAATTGCGTCAGGGGGGCTCCCTTTTAGGGACACTGAAGCTTTCTTT.

This chain uses TRBV4-3 with TRBJ2-2, with TRBD2 matching over 7 bases. Germline CDR1 reads LGHNA; CDR2 reads YSLEER. V gave up 1 base and J gave up 1 base; unmatched junction bases: 6. CDR3 length: 17 amino acids. In DNA form, the CDR3 reads TGCGCCAGCAGCCAAGGGGCTAGCGGACGGAACACCGGGGAGCTGTTTTTT. Translated, it gives CASSQGASGRNTGELFF.

The chain carries TRBV28 and TRBJ1-6, with TRBD1 matching 9 bases. V dropped 6 bases and J dropped 7; count of bases not matched to a gene: 10. CDR1 and CDR2 (germline): MDHEN, SYDVKM. The CDR3 covers 16 residues. In nucleotides, the CDR3 is TGTGCCAGCAGCCCTCGGACAGGGGCGCAAAATTCACCCCTCCACTTT. Translation gives CASSPRTGAQNSPLHF. The variable domain in full, completed from reference TRBV28 and TRBJ1-6, reads DVKVTQSSRYLVKRTGEKVFLECVQDMDHENMFWYRQDPGLGLRLIYFSYDVKMKEKGDIPEGYSVSREKKERFSLILESASTNQTSMYLCASSPRTGAQNSPLHFGNGTRLTVT.

The rearrangement links TRBV21-1 to TRBJ2-1; no DNA check was done on the table's D call, TRBD2. TRBV21-1 corresponds to a pseudogene. CDR3 length: 16 residues. The CDR3 DNA follows: TGTGCCAGCAGCAACCGGACTTTACGGGGCTACAATGAGCAGTTCTTC. The encoded protein is CASSNRTLRGYNEQFF.

The gene calls are TRBV5-4 and TRBJ2-5; 7 nucleotides match TRBD1. The germline CDR1 and CDR2 sequences are SGHNT and YYREEE (reference sequence). The junction had 3 bases not matched to a gene; V was cut back by 6 bases and J by 1 base. The CDR3 is 13 residues long. The CDR3 coding sequence is TGTGCCAGCAAGGGACAGAGCCAAGAGACCCAGTACTTC. It codes for CASKGQSQETQYF. Supplemented by reference TRBV5-4 and TRBJ2-5, the full variable domain reads ETGVTQSPTHLIKTRGQQVTLRCSSQSGHNTVSWYQQALGQGPQFIFQYYREEENGRGNFPPRFSGLQFPNYSSELNVNALELDDSALYLCASKGQSQETQYFGPGTRLLVL.

This chain connects TRBV27 to TRBJ1-1; D gene unclear. Germline values: CDR1 MNHEY, CDR2 SMNVEV (reference sequence). The CDR3 is made up of 13 amino acids. The V and J ends lost 2 bases and 7 bases respectively, with 11 bases between them. DNA for the CDR3: TGTGCCAGCAGTTTAGCCGCCGGTGGTGAAGCTTTCTTT. This gives the protein CASSLAAGGEAFF.

The gene calls are TRBV4-3 and TRBJ2-5; 12 bases map to TRBD2. The V segment lost 0 bases and the J segment 5 bases; nucleotides outside the gene matches: 13. The CDR3 is 19 residues long. Germline V gives CDR1 LGHNA, CDR2 YSLEER. The CDR3: CASSQEGWASGRGGETQYF. CDR3 in DNA: TGCGCCAGCAGCCAAGAAGGTTGGGCTAGCGGGAGGGGTGGTGAGACCCAGTACTTC.

The chain has TRBV28 and TRBJ2-1; perhaps TRBD1 as D (6 bases). The CDR3 is 13 residues long. V lost 6 bases, J lost 1 base, and 7 bases lay in between. Germline V gives CDR1 MDHEN, CDR2 SYDVKM. The CDR3, as DNA: TGTGCCAGCAGACAGGGATCCTACAATGAGCAGTTCTTC. This encodes CASRQGSYNEQFF.

This chain joins TRBV15 and TRBJ2-3; D remains ambiguous. Trimming removed 1 base from V and 3 bases from J, with 5 bases in between. The CDR3 has 13 amino acids. Looked up from germline, CDR1 is LNHNV and CDR2 is YYDKDF (reference sequence). In DNA, the CDR3 is TGTGCCACCAGCAGAGGGGCAACAGATACGCAGTATTTT. Protein: CATSRGATDTQYF.

J is TRBJ2-7 and V is TRBV29-1, with TRBD1 matching over 7 bases. Germline V CDR1 and CDR2: SQVTM, ANQGSEA. The CDR3 extends over 14 amino acids. After removal of 4 bases from V and 4 bases from J, the junction contained 10 bases not matched to a gene. The CDR3 sequence: CSVVLWDSQYEQYF. CDR3 DNA sequence: TGCAGCGTTGTACTCTGGGACAGTCAATACGAGCAGTACTTC.

The genes are TRBV5-1 and TRBJ2-5; D perhaps matches TRBD2 (6 bases). V lost 2 bases and J 4 bases, leaving 6 bases between the germline ends. The CDR3 is 12 amino acids. Germline values: CDR1 SGHRS, CDR2 YFSETQ. The CDR3 DNA reads TGCGCCAGCAGCTTCGGGGGAGAGACCCAGTACTTC. This encodes CASSFGGETQYF.

This chain links TRBV5-4 with TRBJ2-5; 10 nucleotides match TRBD2. The CDR3 length is 17 residues. Germline lookup yields CDR1 SGHNT and CDR2 YYREEE (reference sequence). J was trimmed by 2 bases and V by 2 bases; bases with no gene match: 9. CDR3 loop: CASSFPPGLASQETQYF. CDR3 nucleotides: TGTGCCAGCAGCTTTCCGCCGGGACTAGCGAGTCAAGAGACCCAGTACTTC.

The chain carries TRBV2 and TRBJ1-2; 9 positions agree with TRBD1. The CDR3 totals 14 residues. The J segment lost 4 bases and the V segment lost 4 bases, leaving 4 bases of the junction unmatched. Germline loops: CDR1 SNHLY, CDR2 FYNNEI. CDR3 DNA sequence: TGTGCCAGCAGTGGGGACAGGGAGGGCTATGGCTACACCTTC. Residues: CASSGDREGYGYTF.

The genes are TRBV7-3 and TRBJ2-7, with D possibly matching TRBD1 (6 bases). Germline-derived CDR1 and CDR2 are SGHTA and FQGTGA. This CDR3 is built from 14 residues. V lost 0 bases and J lost 2, with 8 bases in between. The CDR3 is CASSLTGTTYEQYF. The CDR3 nucleotides are TGTGCCAGCAGCTTAACCGGGACAACCTACGAGCAGTACTTC.

The chain has TRBV19 and TRBJ2-5, with D tentatively TRBD1 (5 bases). V was shortened by 1 base and J by 4 bases, with 13 bases between the two germline ends. Germline V lookup: CDR1 LNHDA, CDR2 SQIVND (reference sequence). The CDR3 has 15 amino acids. The CDR3 here is CASSIGQDKSETQYF. Here the CDR3 DNA reads TGTGCCAGTAGTATAGGGCAGGACAAGTCAGAGACCCAGTACTTC. The full variable domain, rest sourced from reference TRBV19 and TRBJ2-5, is DGGITQSPKYLFRKEGQNVTLSCEQNLNHDAMYWYRQDPGQGLRLIYYSQIVNDFQKGDIAEGYSVSREKKESFPLTVTSAQKNPTAFYLCASSIGQDKSETQYFGPGTRLLVL.

V is TRBV28 and J is TRBJ2-5, with 11 positions matching TRBD1. The CDR3 runs 15 residues. The V gene end was trimmed by 6 bases and the J gene end by 5 bases; junction bases not matched to a gene: 8. CDR1 MDHEN and CDR2 SYDVKM come from the germline V gene. CDR3 DNA: TGTGCCAGCAGCCGGACAGGGGGCGCGGGGGAGACCCAGTACTTC. This gives the protein CASSRTGGAGETQYF.

The count of this clone is one. The chain has TRBV6-4 and TRBJ2-1; TRBD2 matches at 11 bases. The CDR3 is 16 residues long. V was clipped by 2 bases and J by 6 bases; unmatched bases: 6. The germline V gene has CDR1 MRHNA and CDR2 SNTAGT. CDR3 residues: CASSDNRLAGGNEQFF. The CDR3 DNA reads as TGTGCCAGCAGTGACAATCGGCTAGCGGGAGGCAATGAGCAGTTCTTC.